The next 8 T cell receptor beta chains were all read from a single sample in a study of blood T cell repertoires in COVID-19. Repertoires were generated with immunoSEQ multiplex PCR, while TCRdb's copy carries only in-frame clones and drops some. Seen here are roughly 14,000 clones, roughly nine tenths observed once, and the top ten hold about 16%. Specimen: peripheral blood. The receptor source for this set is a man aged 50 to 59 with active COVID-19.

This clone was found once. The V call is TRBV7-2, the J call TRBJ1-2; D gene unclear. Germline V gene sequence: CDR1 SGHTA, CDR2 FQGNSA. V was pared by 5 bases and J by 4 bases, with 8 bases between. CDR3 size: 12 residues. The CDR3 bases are TGTGCCAGCAGCCAACGTAGCTATGGCTACACCTTC. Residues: CASSQRSYGYTF.

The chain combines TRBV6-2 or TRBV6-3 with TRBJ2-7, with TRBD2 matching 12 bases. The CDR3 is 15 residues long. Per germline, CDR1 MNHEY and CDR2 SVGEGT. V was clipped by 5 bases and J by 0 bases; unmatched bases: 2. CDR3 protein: CASSTTSGSSYEQYF. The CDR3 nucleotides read TGTGCCAGCAGTACGACTAGCGGGAGCTCCTACGAGCAGTACTTC.

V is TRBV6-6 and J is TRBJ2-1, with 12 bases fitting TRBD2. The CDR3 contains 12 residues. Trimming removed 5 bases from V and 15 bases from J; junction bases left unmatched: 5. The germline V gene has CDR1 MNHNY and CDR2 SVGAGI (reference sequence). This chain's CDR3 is CASSQTSGRRFF. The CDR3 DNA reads TGTGCCAGCAGTCAAACTAGCGGGAGGAGGTTCTTC.

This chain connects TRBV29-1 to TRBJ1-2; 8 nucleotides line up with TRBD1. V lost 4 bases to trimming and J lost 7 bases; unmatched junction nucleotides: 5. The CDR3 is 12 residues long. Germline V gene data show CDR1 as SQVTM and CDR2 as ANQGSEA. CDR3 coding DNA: TGCAGCGTTGCGGACAGGGTGAGTGGCTACACCTTC. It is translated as CSVADRVSGYTF.

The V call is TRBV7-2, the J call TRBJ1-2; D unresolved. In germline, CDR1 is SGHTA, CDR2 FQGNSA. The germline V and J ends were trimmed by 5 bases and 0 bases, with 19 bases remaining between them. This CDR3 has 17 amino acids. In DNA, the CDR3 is TGTGCCAGCAGCCCTAGTGGATCCGGTTCAGCTAACTATGGCTACACCTTC. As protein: CASSPSGSGSANYGYTF.

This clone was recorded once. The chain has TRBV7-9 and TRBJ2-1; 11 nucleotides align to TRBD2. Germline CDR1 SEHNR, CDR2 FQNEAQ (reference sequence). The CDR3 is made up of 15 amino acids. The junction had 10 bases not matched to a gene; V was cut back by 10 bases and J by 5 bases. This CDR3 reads CATQLAGARDNEQFF. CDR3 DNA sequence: TGTGCCACCCAACTAGCGGGAGCAAGAGACAATGAGCAGTTCTTC.

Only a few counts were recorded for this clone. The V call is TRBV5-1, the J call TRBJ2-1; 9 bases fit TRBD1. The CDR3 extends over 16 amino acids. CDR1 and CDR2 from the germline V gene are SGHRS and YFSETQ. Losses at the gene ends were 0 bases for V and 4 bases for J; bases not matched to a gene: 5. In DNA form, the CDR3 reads TGCGCCAGCAGCTTGGACGGGACAGGGCTTTACAATGAGCAGTTCTTC. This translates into CASSLDGTGLYNEQFF.

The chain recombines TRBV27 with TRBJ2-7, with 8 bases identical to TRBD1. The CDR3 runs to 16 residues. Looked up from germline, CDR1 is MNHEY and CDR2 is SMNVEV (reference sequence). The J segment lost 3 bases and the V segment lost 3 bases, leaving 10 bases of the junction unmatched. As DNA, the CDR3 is TGTGCCAGCAGTTTCTTTACACGGACAGGGAGCTACGAGCAGTACTTC. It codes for CASSFFTRTGSYEQYF.